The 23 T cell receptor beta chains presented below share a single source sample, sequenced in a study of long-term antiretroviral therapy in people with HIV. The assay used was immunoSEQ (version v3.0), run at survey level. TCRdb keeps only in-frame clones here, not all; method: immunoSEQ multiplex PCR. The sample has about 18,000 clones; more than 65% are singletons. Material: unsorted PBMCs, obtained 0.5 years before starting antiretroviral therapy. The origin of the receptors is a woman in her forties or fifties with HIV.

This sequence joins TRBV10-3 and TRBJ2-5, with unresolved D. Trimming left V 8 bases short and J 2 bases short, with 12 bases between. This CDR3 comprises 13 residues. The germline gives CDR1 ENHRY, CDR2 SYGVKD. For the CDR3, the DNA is TGTGCCATCGCCCGGGCACCTCAAGAGACCCAGTACTTC. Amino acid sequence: CAIARAPQETQYF.

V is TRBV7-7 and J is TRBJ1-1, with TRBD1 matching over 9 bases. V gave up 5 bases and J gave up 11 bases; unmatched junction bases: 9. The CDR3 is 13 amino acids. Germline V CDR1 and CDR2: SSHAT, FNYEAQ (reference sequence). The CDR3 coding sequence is TGTGCCAGCAGCGCAGGGACAGGGTACCGCGCTTTCTTT. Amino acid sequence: CASSAGTGYRAFF.

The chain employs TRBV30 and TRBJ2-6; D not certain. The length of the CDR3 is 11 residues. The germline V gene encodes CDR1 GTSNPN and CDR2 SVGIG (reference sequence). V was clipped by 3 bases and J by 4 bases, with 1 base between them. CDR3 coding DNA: TGTGCCTGGAGCGGGGCCAACGTCCTGACTTTC. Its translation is CAWSGANVLTF.

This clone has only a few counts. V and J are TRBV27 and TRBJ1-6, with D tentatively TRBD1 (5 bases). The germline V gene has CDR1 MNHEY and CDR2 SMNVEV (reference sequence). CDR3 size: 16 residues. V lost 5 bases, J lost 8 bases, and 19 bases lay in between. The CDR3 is CASSTIHDSSDSPLHF. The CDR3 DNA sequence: TGTGCCAGCAGTACCATACACGACAGTTCGGATTCACCCCTCCACTTT.

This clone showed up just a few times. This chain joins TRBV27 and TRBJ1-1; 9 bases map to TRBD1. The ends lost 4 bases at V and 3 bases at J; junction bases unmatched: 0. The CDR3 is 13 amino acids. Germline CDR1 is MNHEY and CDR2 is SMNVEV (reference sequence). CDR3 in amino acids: CASSWTGDTEAFF. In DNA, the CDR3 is TGTGCCAGCAGTTGGACAGGGGACACTGAAGCTTTCTTT.

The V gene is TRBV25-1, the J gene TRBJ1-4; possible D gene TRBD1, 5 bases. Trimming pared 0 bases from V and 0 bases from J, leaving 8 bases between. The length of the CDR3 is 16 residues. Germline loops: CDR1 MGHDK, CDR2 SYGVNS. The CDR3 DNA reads TGTGCCAGCAGTGAATATCCGACAGCAACTAATGAAAAACTGTTTTTT. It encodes CASSEYPTATNEKLFF.

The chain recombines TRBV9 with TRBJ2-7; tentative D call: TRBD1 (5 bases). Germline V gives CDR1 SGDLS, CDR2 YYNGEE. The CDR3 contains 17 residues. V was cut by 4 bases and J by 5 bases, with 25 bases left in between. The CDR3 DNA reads TGTGCCAGCAGCCCCCGAGGTGACCGGGCAGGGCCCAACGAGCAGTACTTC. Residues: CASSPRGDRAGPNEQYF.

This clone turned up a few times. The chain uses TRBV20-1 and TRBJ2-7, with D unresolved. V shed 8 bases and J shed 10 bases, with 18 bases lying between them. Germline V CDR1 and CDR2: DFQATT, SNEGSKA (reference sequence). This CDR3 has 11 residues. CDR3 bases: TGCAGTACACCAGTCGGTACTGCTCAGTACTTC. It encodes CSTPVGTAQYF.

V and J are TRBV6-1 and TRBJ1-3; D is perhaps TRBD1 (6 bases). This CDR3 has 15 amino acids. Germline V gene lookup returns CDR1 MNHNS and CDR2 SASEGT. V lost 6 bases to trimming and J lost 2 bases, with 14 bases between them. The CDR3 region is CASSGTTGPGNTIYF. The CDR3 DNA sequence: TGTGCCAGCAGCGGGACAACAGGGCCTGGAAACACCATATATTTT.

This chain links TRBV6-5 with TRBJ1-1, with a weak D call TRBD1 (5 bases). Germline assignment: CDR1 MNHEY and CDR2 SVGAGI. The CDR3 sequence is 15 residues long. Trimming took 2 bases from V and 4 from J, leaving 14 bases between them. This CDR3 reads CASSYDTRGATEAFF. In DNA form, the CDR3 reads TGTGCCAGCAGTTACGATACAAGAGGGGCCACTGAAGCTTTCTTT.

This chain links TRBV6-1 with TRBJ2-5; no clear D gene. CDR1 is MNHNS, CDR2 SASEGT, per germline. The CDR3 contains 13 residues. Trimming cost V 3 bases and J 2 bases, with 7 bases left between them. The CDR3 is CASSEAEQETQYF. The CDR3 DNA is TGTGCCAGCAGTGAGGCGGAACAAGAGACCCAGTACTTC.

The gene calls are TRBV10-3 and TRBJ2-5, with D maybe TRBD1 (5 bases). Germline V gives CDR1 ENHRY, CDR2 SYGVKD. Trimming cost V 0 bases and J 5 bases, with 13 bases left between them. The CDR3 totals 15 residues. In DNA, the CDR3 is TGTGCCATCAGTGAGTCAGGCAGTGGGGCTGAGACCCAGTACTTC. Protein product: CAISESGSGAETQYF.

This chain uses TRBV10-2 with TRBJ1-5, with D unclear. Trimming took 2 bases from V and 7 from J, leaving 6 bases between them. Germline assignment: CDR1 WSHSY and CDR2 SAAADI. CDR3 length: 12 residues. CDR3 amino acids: CASSERGQPQHF. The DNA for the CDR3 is TGCGCCAGCAGTGAGCGAGGGCAGCCCCAGCATTTT.

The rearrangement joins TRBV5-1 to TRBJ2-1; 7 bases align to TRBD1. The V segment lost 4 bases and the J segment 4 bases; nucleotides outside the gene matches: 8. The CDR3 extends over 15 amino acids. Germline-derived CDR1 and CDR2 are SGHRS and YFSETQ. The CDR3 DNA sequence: TGCGCCAGCAGCCCATCGGACAGGACATACAATGAGCAGTTCTTC. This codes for CASSPSDRTYNEQFF.

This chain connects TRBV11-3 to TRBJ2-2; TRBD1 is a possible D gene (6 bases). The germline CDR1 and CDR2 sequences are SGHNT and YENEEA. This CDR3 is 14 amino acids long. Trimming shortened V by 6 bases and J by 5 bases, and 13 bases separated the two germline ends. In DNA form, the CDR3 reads TGTGCCAGCAGGAAAGTTCAGGGGACCGGGGAGCTGTTTTTT. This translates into CASRKVQGTGELFF. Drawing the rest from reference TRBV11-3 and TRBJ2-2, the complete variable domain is EAGVVQSPRYKIIEKKQPVAFWCNPISGHNTLYWYLQNLGQGPELLIRYENEEAVDDSQLPKDRFSAERLKGVDSTLKIQPAELGDSAVYLCASRKVQGTGELFFGEGSRLTVL.

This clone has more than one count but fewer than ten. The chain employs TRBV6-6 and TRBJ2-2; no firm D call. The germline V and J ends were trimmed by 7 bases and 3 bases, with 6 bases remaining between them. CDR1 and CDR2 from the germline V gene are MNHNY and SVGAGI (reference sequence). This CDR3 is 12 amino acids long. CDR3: CASTRDTGELFF. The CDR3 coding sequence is TGTGCCAGCACTAGGGACACCGGGGAGCTGTTTTTT.

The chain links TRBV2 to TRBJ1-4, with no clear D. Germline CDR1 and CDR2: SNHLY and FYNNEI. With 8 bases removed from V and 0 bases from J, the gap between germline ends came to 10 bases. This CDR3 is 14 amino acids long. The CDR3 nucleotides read TGTGCCAGCGAACGGCAGTCAACTAATGAAAAACTGTTTTTT. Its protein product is CASERQSTNEKLFF.

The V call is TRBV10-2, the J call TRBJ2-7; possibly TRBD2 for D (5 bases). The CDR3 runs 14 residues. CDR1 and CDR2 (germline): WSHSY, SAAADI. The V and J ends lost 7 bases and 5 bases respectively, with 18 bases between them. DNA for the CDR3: TGCGCCAGCACCCCGGCGGCGGGTCCGAACGAGCAGTACGTC. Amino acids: CASTPAAGPNEQYV.

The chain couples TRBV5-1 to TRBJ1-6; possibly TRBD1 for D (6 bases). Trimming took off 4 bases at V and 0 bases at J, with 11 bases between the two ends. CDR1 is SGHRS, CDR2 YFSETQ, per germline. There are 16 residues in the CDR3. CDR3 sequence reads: CASSGDTSSYNSPLHF. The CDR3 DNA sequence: TGCGCCAGCAGCGGGGACACGAGCTCCTATAATTCACCCCTCCACTTT.

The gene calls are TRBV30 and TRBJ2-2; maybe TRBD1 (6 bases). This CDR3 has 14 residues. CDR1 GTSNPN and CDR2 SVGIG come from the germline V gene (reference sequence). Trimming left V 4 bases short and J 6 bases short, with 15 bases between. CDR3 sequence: CAWTAGAPAGELFF. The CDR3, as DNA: TGTGCCTGGACCGCAGGGGCCCCAGCCGGGGAGCTGTTTTTT.

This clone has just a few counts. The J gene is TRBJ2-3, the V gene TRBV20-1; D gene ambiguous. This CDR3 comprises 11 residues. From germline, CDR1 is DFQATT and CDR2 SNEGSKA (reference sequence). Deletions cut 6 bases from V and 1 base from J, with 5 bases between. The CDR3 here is CSARRTDTQYF. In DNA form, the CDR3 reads TGCAGTGCCCGCCGCACAGATACGCAGTATTTT.

The CDR3 DNA sequence: TGTGCCAGCAGCGGGGAGGGGTGGGCCAATTCACCCCTCCACTTT. Translation: CASSGEGWANSPLHF. The chain combines TRBV9 with TRBJ1-6, with a possible D match to TRBD1 (5 bases). The CDR3 covers 15 residues. The germline gives CDR1 SGDLS, CDR2 YYNGEE. Trimming left V 3 bases short and J 7 bases short, with 14 bases between.

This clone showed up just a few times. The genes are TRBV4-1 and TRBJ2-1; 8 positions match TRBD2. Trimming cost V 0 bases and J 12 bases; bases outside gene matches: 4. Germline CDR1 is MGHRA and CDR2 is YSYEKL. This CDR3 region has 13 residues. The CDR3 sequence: CASSQDRGTRQFF. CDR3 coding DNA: TGCGCCAGCAGCCAAGATCGGGGGACTAGGCAGTTCTTC.